This TCR beta chain derives from a study of technical replicates of blood from a handful of donors. Some clones are missing from TCRdb's copy, which holds only in-frame ones; the method was immunoSEQ multiplex PCR. The repertoire holds tens of thousands of clones, with approximately 83% as singletons. Trimming pared 5 bases from V and 3 bases from J, leaving 9 bases between. This CDR3 region has 13 residues. The germline CDR1 and CDR2 sequences are MNHNS and SASEGT. V and J are TRBV6-1 and TRBJ2-3; D is perhaps TRBD1 (6 bases). The clonotype comes from a human donor in good health. Some clones in this sample may be carry-over from other donors' samples. Material: PBMCs. For the CDR3, the DNA is TGTGCCAGCAGTTCAGGGACAACAGATACGCAGTATTTT. Amino acid sequence: CASSSGTTDTQYF.